One sample yielded the 9 T cell receptor beta chains listed below, sequenced in a study of blood T cell repertoires in COVID-19. Profiling relied on immunoSEQ multiplex PCR, and the TCRdb table lists in-frame clones only, not all of them. Of 300,000 to 350,000 clones in the sample, roughly 90% were seen once. Sequencing used PBMCs or T cells enriched from blood (not recorded which). These TCRs come from a young woman who had been exposed to COVID-19.

J is TRBJ2-7 and V is TRBV19, with 10 bases matching TRBD1. The V and J ends lost 4 bases and 5 bases, in that order; junction bases with no gene match: 2. Germline assignment: CDR1 LNHDA and CDR2 SQIVND (reference sequence). The CDR3 runs to 13 residues. This CDR3 is CASSTTGGNEQYF. The CDR3 DNA follows: TGTGCCAGTAGTACGACAGGGGGCAACGAGCAGTACTTC.

The CDR3 sequence: CATSDPTGGVTTGELFF. The DNA for the CDR3 is TGTGCCACCAGTGATCCTACAGGGGGTGTGACCACCGGGGAGCTGTTTTTT. The chain is built from TRBV24-1 and TRBJ2-2; 8 positions match TRBD1. CDR1 is KGHDR, CDR2 SFDVKD, per germline. The V and J ends lost 3 bases and 4 bases, in that order; junction bases with no gene match: 9. The CDR3 has 17 residues.

The chain recombines TRBV5-4 with TRBJ1-1; 8 bases map to TRBD1. Looked up from germline, CDR1 is SGHNT and CDR2 is YYREEE (reference sequence). The CDR3 consists of 14 residues. The J segment lost 1 base and the V segment lost 4 bases, leaving 3 bases of the junction unmatched. CDR3 region: CASSGDRRNTEAFF. The CDR3 nucleotides read TGTGCCAGCAGCGGGGACAGGAGGAACACTGAAGCTTTCTTT. Variable domain in full (rest from reference TRBV5-4 and TRBJ1-1): ETGVTQSPTHLIKTRGQQVTLRCSSQSGHNTVSWYQQALGQGPQFIFQYYREEENGRGNFPPRFSGLQFPNYSSELNVNALELDDSALYLCASSGDRRNTEAFFGQGTRLTVV.

This chain links TRBV30 with TRBJ2-5; 8 bases fit TRBD2. This CDR3 contains 14 residues. Germline CDR1 is GTSNPN and CDR2 is SVGIG (reference sequence). V lost 3 bases to trimming and J lost 3 bases; unmatched junction nucleotides: 6. CDR3 sequence: CAWRLGLGKETQYF. Written as DNA, the CDR3 is TGTGCCTGGAGGTTGGGACTAGGAAAAGAGACCCAGTACTTC.

The V call is TRBV30, the J call TRBJ1-2, with 7 positions matching TRBD1. V shed 5 bases and J 1 base; nucleotides not matched to a gene: 4. From germline, CDR1 is GTSNPN and CDR2 SVGIG (reference sequence). The CDR3 covers 13 residues. The CDR3 loop reads CAWVGGYNYGYTF. CDR3 nucleotide sequence: TGTGCCTGGGTAGGGGGCTATAACTATGGCTACACCTTC.

The CDR3 region is CASSYSIPSPGELFF. CDR3 DNA sequence: TGTGCCAGCAGTTACTCGATTCCTAGCCCCGGGGAGCTGTTTTTT. The rearrangement uses TRBV6-5 and TRBJ2-2; possible D gene TRBD2, 5 bases. Deletions cut 0 bases from V and 6 bases from J, with 11 bases between. Germline V gives CDR1 MNHEY, CDR2 SVGAGI. The CDR3 is 15 amino acids.

This rearrangement joins TRBV7-2 to TRBJ2-5, with 8 positions matching TRBD2. The germline CDR1 and CDR2 sequences are SGHTA and FQGNSA. This CDR3 is 15 amino acids long. With V trimmed by 5 bases and J by 1 base, 6 bases remained unmatched. DNA of the CDR3: TGTGCCAGCAGCCGGCGGGGGGACTTCCAAGAGACCCAGTACTTC. Protein sequence: CASSRRGDFQETQYF.

The V call is TRBV6-1, the J call TRBJ1-5; D is unresolved. In germline, CDR1 is MNHNS, CDR2 SASEGT. The V end lost 3 bases, the J end lost 5 bases, and 14 bases lay between the germline ends. The length of the CDR3 is 15 residues. CDR3 in DNA: TGTGCCAGCAGTGATGGGGTAGAGAGGGATCAGCCCCAGCATTTT. Protein product: CASSDGVERDQPQHF.

V gene TRBV7-6 combines with J gene TRBJ2-7; D remains unclear. Trimming took off 3 bases at V and 4 bases at J, with 7 bases between the two ends. This CDR3 region has 12 residues. CDR1 is SGHVS and CDR2 is FNYEAQ in the germline V gene. The CDR3 loop is CASSFPPYEQYF. Here the CDR3 DNA reads TGTGCCAGCAGCTTCCCCCCTTACGAGCAGTACTTC.